This section outlines one TCR beta chain sequence together with its context. The data were taken from a study of T cells in localized non-small cell lung cancer. Libraries were prepared by immunoSEQ multiplex PCR; TCRdb keeps only in-frame clonotypes and omits some of them. Found here are 4,800 or so clones, 25% to 35% of them singletons; the top ten hold around 8.5%. The sequence was collected from a woman aged 40 to 75 with stage II squamous cell lung carcinoma. Material: lung tumor tissue, obtained before any cancer treatment.

CDR3 residues: CASSSSFGYTF. CDR3 nucleotides: TGTGCCAGTAGTTCCTCCTTTGGCTACACCTTC. V usage is TRBV19 and J usage is TRBJ1-2; no definite D call. Looked up from germline, CDR1 is LNHDA and CDR2 is SQIVND (reference sequence). This CDR3 has 11 residues. V dropped 5 bases and J dropped 7 bases, with 8 bases sitting between them.